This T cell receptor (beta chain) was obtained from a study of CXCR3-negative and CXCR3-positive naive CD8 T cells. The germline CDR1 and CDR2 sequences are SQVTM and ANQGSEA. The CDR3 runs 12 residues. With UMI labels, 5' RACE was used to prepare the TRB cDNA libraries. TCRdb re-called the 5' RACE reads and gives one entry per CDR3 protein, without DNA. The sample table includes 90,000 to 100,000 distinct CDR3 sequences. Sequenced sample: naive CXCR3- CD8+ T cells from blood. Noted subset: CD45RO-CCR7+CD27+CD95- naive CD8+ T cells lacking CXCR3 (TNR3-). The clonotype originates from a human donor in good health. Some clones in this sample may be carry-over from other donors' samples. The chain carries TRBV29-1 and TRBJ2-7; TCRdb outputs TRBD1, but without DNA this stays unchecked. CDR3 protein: CSAKGQRYEQYF.